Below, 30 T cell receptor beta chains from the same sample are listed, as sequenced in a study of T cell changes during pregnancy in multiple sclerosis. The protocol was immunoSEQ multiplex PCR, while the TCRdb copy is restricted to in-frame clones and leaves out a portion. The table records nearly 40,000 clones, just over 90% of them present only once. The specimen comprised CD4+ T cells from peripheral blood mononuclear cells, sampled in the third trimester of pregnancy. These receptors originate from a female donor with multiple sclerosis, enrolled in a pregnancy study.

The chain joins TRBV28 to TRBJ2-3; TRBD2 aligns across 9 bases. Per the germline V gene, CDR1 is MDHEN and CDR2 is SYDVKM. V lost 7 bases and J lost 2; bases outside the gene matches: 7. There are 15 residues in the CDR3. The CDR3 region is CASTASGILTDTQYF. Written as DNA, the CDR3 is TGTGCCAGCACAGCTAGCGGGATACTCACAGATACGCAGTATTTT. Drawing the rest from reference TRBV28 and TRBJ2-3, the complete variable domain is DVKVTQSSRYLVKRTGEKVFLECVQDMDHENMFWYRQDPGLGLRLIYFSYDVKMKEKGDIPEGYSVSREKKERFSLILESASTNQTSMYLCASTASGILTDTQYFGPGTRLTVL.

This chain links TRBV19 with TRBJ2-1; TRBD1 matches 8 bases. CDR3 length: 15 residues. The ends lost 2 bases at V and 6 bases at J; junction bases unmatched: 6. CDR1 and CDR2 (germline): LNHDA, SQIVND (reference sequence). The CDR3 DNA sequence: TGTGCCAGTAGTATACGGCAGGGGGCTACCAATGAGCAGTTCTTC. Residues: CASSIRQGATNEQFF.

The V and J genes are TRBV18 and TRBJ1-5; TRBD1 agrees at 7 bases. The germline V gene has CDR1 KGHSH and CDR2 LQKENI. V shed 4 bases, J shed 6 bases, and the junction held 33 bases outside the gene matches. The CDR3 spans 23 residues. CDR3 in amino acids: CASSRRLGGCRGQLPKGRQPQHF. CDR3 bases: TGTGCCAGCTCACGTCGGTTGGGGGGATGTAGGGGACAGTTGCCTAAGGGGCGTCAGCCCCAGCATTTT. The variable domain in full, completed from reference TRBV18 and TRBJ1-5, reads NAGVMQNPRHLVRRRGQEARLRCSPMKGHSHVYWYRQLPEEGLKFMVYLQKENIIDESGMPKERFSAEFPKEGPSILRIQQVVRGDSAAYFCASSRRLGGCRGQLPKGRQPQHFGDGTRLSIL.

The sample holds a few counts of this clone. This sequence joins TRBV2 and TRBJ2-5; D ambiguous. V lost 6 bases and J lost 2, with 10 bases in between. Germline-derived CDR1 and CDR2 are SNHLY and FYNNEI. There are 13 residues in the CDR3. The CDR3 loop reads CASSVFLQETQYF. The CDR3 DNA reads TGTGCCAGCAGCGTATTCCTACAAGAGACCCAGTACTTC.

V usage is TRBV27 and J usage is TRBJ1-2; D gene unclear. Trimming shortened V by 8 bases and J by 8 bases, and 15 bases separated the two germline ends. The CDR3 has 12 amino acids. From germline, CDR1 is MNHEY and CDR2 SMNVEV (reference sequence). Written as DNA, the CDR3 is TGTGCCAGCGGCGGCAAATTTGGGGGCTACACCTTC. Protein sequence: CASGGKFGGYTF.

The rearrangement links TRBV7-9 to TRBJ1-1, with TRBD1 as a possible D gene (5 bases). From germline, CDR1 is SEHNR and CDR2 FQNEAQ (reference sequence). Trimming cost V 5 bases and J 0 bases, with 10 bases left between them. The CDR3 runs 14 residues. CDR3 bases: TGTGCCAGCAGCAGCAGGGTCTTGAACACTGAAGCTTTCTTT. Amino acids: CASSSRVLNTEAFF.

In nucleotides, the CDR3 is TGTGCCAGCAGCCCGCGGGGGACAGGGGAGGAGGGCTACACCTTC. It specifies CASSPRGTGEEGYTF. The V and J genes are TRBV7-3 and TRBJ1-2; 10 nucleotides align to TRBD1. The CDR3 loop spans 15 amino acids. J gave up 8 bases and V 5 bases, and 11 bases lay outside the gene matches. Germline-derived CDR1 and CDR2 are SGHTA and FQGTGA.

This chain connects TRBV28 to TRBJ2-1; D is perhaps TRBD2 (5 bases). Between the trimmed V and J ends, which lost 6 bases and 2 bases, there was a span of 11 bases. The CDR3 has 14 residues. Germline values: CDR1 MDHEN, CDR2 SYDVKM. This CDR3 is CASSPEGTYNEQFF. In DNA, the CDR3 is TGTGCCAGCAGCCCCGAGGGTACCTACAATGAGCAGTTCTTC.

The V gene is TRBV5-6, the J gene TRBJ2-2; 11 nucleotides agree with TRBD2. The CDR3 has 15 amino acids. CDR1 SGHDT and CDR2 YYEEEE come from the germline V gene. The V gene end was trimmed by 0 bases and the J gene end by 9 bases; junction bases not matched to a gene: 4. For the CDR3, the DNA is TGTGCCAGCAGCTTGGGACTAGCGGGGTTTAGGGAGCTGTTTTTT. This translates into CASSLGLAGFRELFF.

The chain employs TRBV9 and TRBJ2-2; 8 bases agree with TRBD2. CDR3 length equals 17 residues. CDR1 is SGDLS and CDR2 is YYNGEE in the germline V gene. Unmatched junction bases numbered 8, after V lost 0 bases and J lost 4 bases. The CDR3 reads CASSVGPAGGSTGELFF. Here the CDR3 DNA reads TGTGCCAGCAGCGTAGGTCCCGCGGGGGGTAGCACCGGGGAGCTGTTTTTT.

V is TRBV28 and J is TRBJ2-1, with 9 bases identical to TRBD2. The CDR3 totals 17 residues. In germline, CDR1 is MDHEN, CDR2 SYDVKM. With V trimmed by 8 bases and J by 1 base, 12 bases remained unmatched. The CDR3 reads CASPPRWTSVSYNEQFF. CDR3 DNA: TGTGCCAGCCCTCCTCGATGGACTAGCGTATCCTACAATGAGCAGTTCTTC.

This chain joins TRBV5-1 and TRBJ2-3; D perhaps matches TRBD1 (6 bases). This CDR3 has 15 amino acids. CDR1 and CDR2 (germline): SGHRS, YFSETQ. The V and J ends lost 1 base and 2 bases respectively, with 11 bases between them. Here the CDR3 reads CASSLQGISTDTQYF. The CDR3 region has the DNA TGCGCCAGCAGCTTGCAGGGGATTTCCACAGATACGCAGTATTTT.

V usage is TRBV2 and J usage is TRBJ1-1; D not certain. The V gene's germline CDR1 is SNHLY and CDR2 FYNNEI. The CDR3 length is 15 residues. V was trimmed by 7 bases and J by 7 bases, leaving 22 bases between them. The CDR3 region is CASNREAAAAGEAFF. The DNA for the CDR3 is TGTGCCAGCAATCGAGAGGCCGCGGCTGCTGGTGAAGCTTTCTTT.

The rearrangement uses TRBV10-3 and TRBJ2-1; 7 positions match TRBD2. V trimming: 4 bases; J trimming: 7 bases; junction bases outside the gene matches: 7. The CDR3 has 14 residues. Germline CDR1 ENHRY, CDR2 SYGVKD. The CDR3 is CAISGAGEGNEQFF. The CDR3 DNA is TGTGCCATCAGTGGGGCGGGAGAGGGGAATGAGCAGTTCTTC.

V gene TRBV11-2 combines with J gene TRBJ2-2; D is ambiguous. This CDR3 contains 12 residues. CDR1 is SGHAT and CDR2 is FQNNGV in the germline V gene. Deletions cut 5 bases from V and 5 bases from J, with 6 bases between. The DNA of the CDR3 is TGTGCCAGCAGCCGTCTGACCGGGGAGCTGTTTTTT. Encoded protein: CASSRLTGELFF.

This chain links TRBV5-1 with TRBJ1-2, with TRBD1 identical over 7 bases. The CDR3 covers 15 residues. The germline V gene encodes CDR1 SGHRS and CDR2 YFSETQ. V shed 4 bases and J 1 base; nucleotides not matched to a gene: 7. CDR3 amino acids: CASSPWTGVNYGYTF. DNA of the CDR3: TGCGCCAGCAGCCCCTGGACAGGAGTTAACTATGGCTACACCTTC. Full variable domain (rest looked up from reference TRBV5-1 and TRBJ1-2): KAGVTQTPRYLIKTRGQQVTLSCSPISGHRSVSWYQQTPGQGLQFLFEYFSETQRNKGNFPGRFSGRQFSNSRSEMNVSTLELGDSALYLCASSPWTGVNYGYTFGSGTRLTVV.

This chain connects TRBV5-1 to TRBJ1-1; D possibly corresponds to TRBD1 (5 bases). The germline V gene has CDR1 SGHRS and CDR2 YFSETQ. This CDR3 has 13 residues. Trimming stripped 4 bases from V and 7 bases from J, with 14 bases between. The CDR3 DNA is TGCGCCAGCAGCCTCAGGGCTTCTGGTGAAGCTTTCTTT. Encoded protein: CASSLRASGEAFF.

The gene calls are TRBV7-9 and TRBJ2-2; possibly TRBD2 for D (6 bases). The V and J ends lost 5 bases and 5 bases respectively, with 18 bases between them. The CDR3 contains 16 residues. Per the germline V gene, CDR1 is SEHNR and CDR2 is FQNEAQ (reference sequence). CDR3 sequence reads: CASSRRVGGETGELFF. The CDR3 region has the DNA TGTGCCAGCAGCCGACGAGTGGGGGGAGAAACCGGGGAGCTGTTTTTT.

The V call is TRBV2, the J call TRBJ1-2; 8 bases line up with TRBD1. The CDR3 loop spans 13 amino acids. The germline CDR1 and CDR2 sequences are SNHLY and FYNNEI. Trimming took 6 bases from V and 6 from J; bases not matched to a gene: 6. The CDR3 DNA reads TGTGCCAGCAGCCCCGGACAGGGTAATGGCTACACCTTC. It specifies CASSPGQGNGYTF.

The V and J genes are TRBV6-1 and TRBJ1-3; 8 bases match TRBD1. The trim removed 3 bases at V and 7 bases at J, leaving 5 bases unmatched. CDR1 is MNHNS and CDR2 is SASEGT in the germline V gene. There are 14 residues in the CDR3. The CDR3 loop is CASSDGQGGNTIYF. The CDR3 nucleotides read TGTGCCAGCAGTGACGGACAGGGAGGGAACACCATATATTTT.

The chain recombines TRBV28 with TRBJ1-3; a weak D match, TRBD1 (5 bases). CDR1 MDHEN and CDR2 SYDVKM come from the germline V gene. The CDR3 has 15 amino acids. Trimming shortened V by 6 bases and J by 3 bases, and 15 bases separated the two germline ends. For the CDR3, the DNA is TGTGCCAGCAGCTTACCCTCGGGGGGTGGAAACACCATATATTTT. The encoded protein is CASSLPSGGGNTIYF. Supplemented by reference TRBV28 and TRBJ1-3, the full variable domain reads DVKVTQSSRYLVKRTGEKVFLECVQDMDHENMFWYRQDPGLGLRLIYFSYDVKMKEKGDIPEGYSVSREKKERFSLILESASTNQTSMYLCASSLPSGGGNTIYFGEGSWLTVV.

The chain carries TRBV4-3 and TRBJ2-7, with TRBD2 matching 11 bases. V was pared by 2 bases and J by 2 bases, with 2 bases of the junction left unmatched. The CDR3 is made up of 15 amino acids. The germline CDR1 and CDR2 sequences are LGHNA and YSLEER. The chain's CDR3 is CASSQRLAGPYEQYF. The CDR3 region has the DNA TGCGCCAGCAGCCAACGACTAGCGGGACCCTACGAGCAGTACTTC.

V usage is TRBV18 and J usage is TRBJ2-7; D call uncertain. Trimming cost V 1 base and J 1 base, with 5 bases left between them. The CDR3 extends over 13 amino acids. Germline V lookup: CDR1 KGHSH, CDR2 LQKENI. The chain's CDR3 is CASSPLASYEQYF. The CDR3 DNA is TGTGCCAGCTCACCACTAGCTTCCTACGAGCAGTACTTC.

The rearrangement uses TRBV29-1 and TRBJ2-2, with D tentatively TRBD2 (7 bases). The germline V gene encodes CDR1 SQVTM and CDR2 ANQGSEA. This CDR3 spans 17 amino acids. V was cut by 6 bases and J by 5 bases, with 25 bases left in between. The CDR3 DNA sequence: TGCAGCGTCGGTTTAGGGGGGAGGGCCCCAAGTACCGGGGAGCTGTTTTTT. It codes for CSVGLGGRAPSTGELFF.

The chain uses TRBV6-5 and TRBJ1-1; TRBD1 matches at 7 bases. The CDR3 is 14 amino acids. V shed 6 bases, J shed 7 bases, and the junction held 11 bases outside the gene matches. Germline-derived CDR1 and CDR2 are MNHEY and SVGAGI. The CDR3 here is CASRERQGLGEAFF. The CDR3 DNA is TGTGCCAGCAGGGAACGACAGGGATTAGGTGAAGCTTTCTTT.

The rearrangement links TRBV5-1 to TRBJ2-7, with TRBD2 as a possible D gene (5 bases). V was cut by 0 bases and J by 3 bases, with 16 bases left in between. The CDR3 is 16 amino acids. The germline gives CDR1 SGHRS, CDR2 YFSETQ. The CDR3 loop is CASSLGGSTANYEQYF. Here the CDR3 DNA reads TGCGCCAGCAGCTTGGGTGGGAGTACAGCTAACTACGAGCAGTACTTC.

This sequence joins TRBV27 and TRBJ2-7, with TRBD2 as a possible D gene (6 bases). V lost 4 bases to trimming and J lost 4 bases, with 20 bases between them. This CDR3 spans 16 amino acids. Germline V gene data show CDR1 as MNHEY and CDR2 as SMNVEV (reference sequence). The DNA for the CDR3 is TGTGCCAGCAGTTCGAGCGGGCACTCTGGGGGGTACGAGCAGTACTTC. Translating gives CASSSSGHSGGYEQYF.

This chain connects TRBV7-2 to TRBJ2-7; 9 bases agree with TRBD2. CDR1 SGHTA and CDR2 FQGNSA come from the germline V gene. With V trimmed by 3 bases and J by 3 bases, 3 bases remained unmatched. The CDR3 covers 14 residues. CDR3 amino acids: CASSFGLAIYEQYF. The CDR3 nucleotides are TGTGCCAGCAGCTTTGGACTAGCGATCTACGAGCAGTACTTC.

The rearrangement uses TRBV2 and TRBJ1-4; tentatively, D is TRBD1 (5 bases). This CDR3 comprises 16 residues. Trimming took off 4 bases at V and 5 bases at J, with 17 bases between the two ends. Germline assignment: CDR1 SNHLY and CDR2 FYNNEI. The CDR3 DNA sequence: TGTGCCAGCAGTGGACCTCAGGGCTCTGCAAATGAAAAACTGTTTTTT. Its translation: CASSGPQGSANEKLFF.

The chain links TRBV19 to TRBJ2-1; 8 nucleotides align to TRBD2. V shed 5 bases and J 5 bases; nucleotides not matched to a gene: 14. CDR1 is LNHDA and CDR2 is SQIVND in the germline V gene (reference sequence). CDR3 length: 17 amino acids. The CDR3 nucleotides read TGTGCCAGTAGTCGGCGAATCAGCGGGAGTGCTAACAATGAGCAGTTCTTC. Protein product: CASSRRISGSANNEQFF.